These T cell receptor beta chains were read from a single sample in a study of blood T cells in healthy people across ages. TCRdb used MiXCR to reprocess the 5' RACE reads, holding one entry per CDR3 protein. This table holds 650,000 to 800,000 distinct CDR3 sequences, more than 40% found once. The sequenced sample was blood. All receptors derive from a man in his sixties in good health. Each CDR3 is given without its conserved first and last residue. The order of the fields is D gene, V gene, CDR3 protein. A D gene is named only where the DNA matches it firmly.

D: TRBD2; V: TRBV3-1; CDR3: ASSQEWSGLAGTQGETQY
D: .; V: TRBV25-1; CDR3: ASSESSAPQGKLF
D: .; V: TRBV5-1; CDR3: ASSPGALYNEQF
D: TRBD2; V: TRBV24-1; CDR3: ATSDSQLAGVHNEQY
D: .; V: TRBV20-1; CDR3: GARPLQETQY
D: .; V: TRBV14; CDR3: ASSQLQSLSYNEQF
D: TRBD1; V: TRBV10-3; CDR3: AISAQGDRSDTQY
D: .; V: TRBV7-9; CDR3: ASSSGGRSNQPQH
D: .; V: TRBV24-1; CDR3: ATREGGASYNEQF
D: .; V: TRBV6-2/TRBV6-3; CDR3: ASSRGPDTQY
D: .; V: TRBV2; CDR3: ASSPFGGDNEQF
D: .; V: TRBV11-3; CDR3: ASSFGHRAF
D: .; V: TRBV20-1; CDR3: SARGSGPSNEQF
D: .; V: TRBV7-2; CDR3: ASSPEAAFGPQH
D: .; V: TRBV6-4; CDR3: ASSDSGSTGANALT
D: .; V: TRBV2; CDR3: ASSGDYYEQY
D: .; V: TRBV4-3; CDR3: ASSQDHGVGKNIQY
D: .; V: TRBV6-6; CDR3: ASSHQDSGYEQY
D: TRBD2; V: TRBV12-3/TRBV12-4; CDR3: ASSLGISGAPRETQY
D: TRBD1; V: TRBV5-1; CDR3: ASSLHHSQEDREVERTDTQY
D: .; V: TRBV21-1; CDR3: ARATSGETRRHTDTQY
D: TRBD2; V: TRBV18; CDR3: ASSPPGRARYEQY
D: TRBD2; V: TRBV7-3; CDR3: ASSLGVSGGVYTQY
D: TRBD2; V: TRBV4-3; CDR3: ASSQVSGGPFTDTQY
D: TRBD1; V: TRBV20-1; CDR3: SARDWTGQDTYEQY
D: TRBD1; V: TRBV30; CDR3: AWSSGQGKSYGYT
D: TRBD2; V: TRBV20-1; CDR3: SATGLAKTDTQY
D: .; V: TRBV20-1; CDR3: SAREPSVRETQY
D: .; V: TRBV4-3; CDR3: ASSQRGSPLSYNEQY
D: .; V: TRBV3-1; CDR3: ASSQLRKAKNIQY
D: .; V: TRBV12-3/TRBV12-4; CDR3: ASSVSFTGPEQY
D: .; V: TRBV30; CDR3: AWATGTPYEQY
D: .; V: TRBV4-1; CDR3: ASSQIIQETQY
D: .; V: TRBV20-1; CDR3: SARARSSVAQNQPQH
D: TRBD2; V: TRBV7-7; CDR3: ASSLAHSGDNEQF
D: TRBD2; V: TRBV7-7; CDR3: ASSPGGPGANVLT
D: TRBD2; V: TRBV4-1; CDR3: ASSQTGRENEQF
D: TRBD1; V: TRBV27; CDR3: ASSFQGVGSYNEQF
D: TRBD2; V: TRBV20-1; CDR3: SASMARPSGEGYEQY
D: .; V: TRBV29-1; CDR3: SVEALQGAREKLF
D: .; V: TRBV20-1; CDR3: SAKNTYSNQPQH